These 27 T cell receptor beta chains came from one sample sequenced in a study of blood T cell repertoires in COVID-19. The protocol was immunoSEQ multiplex PCR, while the TCRdb copy is restricted to in-frame clones and leaves out a portion. The table shows nearly 250,000 clones, with around nine tenths occurring only once. Sequencing was performed on peripheral blood. The receptors were gathered from a woman aged 55 to 70 who had recovered from COVID-19.

The chain employs TRBV7-8 and TRBJ2-5; 10 bases match TRBD1. This CDR3 region has 15 residues. Germline V gene sequence: CDR1 SGHVS, CDR2 FQNEAQ. The trim removed 0 bases at V and 4 bases at J, leaving 2 bases unmatched. CDR3 nucleotides: TGTGCCAGCAGCTTAGCGACAGGGGGCAGAGAGACCCAGTACTTC. It codes for CASSLATGGRETQYF.

V is TRBV18 and J is TRBJ2-7; D possibly corresponds to TRBD1 (6 bases). CDR3 length: 14 amino acids. The V and J ends lost 6 bases and 6 bases respectively, with 18 bases between them. Germline CDR1 and CDR2: KGHSH and LQKENI. CDR3 sequence: CASSPGTQGSEQYF. The CDR3 coding sequence is TGTGCCAGCTCGCCCGGGACCCAGGGGTCCGAGCAGTACTTC.

The rearrangement uses TRBV7-9 and TRBJ2-7; D unclear. The CDR3 contains 13 residues. Germline CDR1 reads SEHNR; CDR2 reads FQNEAQ (reference sequence). The germline V and J ends were trimmed by 3 bases and 0 bases, with 6 bases remaining between them. This CDR3 reads CASSFGRSYEQYF. Written as DNA, the CDR3 is TGTGCCAGCAGCTTTGGCCGCTCCTACGAGCAGTACTTC.

This clone was counted between two and nine times. V usage is TRBV5-8 and J usage is TRBJ1-6; 9 bases line up with TRBD1. The V gene end was trimmed by 0 bases and the J gene end by 8 bases; junction bases not matched to a gene: 3. In germline, CDR1 is SGHTS, CDR2 YDEGEE. CDR3 length equals 15 residues. CDR3 amino acids: CASSLARTGDSPLHF. CDR3 sequence (DNA): TGTGCCAGCAGCTTGGCAAGGACAGGGGATTCACCCCTCCACTTT.

The chain joins TRBV7-2 to TRBJ2-5, with TRBD2 matching over 11 bases. CDR3 length: 14 amino acids. V lost 6 bases and J lost 3; bases outside the gene matches: 3. Germline CDR1 SGHTA, CDR2 FQGNSA. The CDR3 coding sequence is TGTGCCAGCAGGCTAGCGGGGGGCGAAGAGACCCAGTACTTC. This sequence encodes CASRLAGGEETQYF.

This clone has more than one count but fewer than ten. The J gene is TRBJ2-6, the V gene TRBV7-2, with D possibly being TRBD1 (6 bases). Germline V CDR1 and CDR2: SGHTA, FQGNSA. Trimming took 5 bases from V and 1 from J, leaving 15 bases between them. The CDR3 runs 17 residues. The CDR3 nucleotides are TGTGCCAGCAGCAAAAACAGGGTTTTATCTGGGGCCAACGTCCTGACTTTC. Protein: CASSKNRVLSGANVLTF.

DNA for the CDR3: TGCGCCAGCAGCCCGACAGGGAGCGCTGGGGCCAACGTCCTGACTTTC. Residues: CASSPTGSAGANVLTF. The chain has TRBV5-1 and TRBJ2-6, with 7 bases matching TRBD1. Germline-derived CDR1 and CDR2 are SGHRS and YFSETQ. V gave up 4 bases and J gave up 2 bases; unmatched junction bases: 6. This CDR3 is 16 amino acids long.

V gene TRBV14 combines with J gene TRBJ2-5, with 8 bases fitting TRBD2. CDR3 length equals 16 residues. After removal of 4 bases from V and 7 bases from J, the junction contained 14 bases not matched to a gene. The germline CDR1 and CDR2 sequences are SGHDN and FVKESK. The CDR3: CASSPSGLALTGTQYF. As DNA, the CDR3 is TGTGCCAGCAGCCCATCCGGACTAGCTCTAACGGGGACCCAGTACTTC.

This clone has more than one count but fewer than ten. V gene TRBV5-1 combines with J gene TRBJ1-6; maybe TRBD1 (6 bases). Per the germline V gene, CDR1 is SGHRS and CDR2 is YFSETQ. CDR3 length equals 14 residues. The germline V and J ends were trimmed by 4 bases and 10 bases, with 15 bases remaining between them. DNA of the CDR3: TGCGCCAGCAGCCTCGGACAGCTCGAGTCACCCCTCCACTTT. Protein sequence: CASSLGQLESPLHF.

The chain couples TRBV11-2 to TRBJ2-1; perhaps TRBD2 as D (7 bases). The ends were cut back, 1 base at V and 2 bases at J, with 9 bases in the middle. This CDR3 spans 15 amino acids. The V gene's germline CDR1 is SGHAT and CDR2 FQNNGV. CDR3 protein: CASSLGGGPYNEQFF. Written as DNA, the CDR3 is TGTGCCAGCAGCTTAGGGGGGGGGCCCTACAATGAGCAGTTCTTC.

The J gene is TRBJ2-1, the V gene TRBV4-3, with D unresolved. This CDR3 contains 17 residues. Germline V gene sequence: CDR1 LGHNA, CDR2 YSLEER. The V and J ends lost 0 bases and 4 bases respectively, with 16 bases between them. CDR3 sequence reads: CASSQDIGVPPYNEQFF. CDR3 nucleotide sequence: TGCGCCAGCAGCCAAGATATAGGAGTCCCGCCATACAATGAGCAGTTCTTC.

The chain joins TRBV6-5 to TRBJ1-1, with D maybe TRBD1 (6 bases). The V gene's germline CDR1 is MNHEY and CDR2 SVGAGI. The germline V and J ends were trimmed by 6 bases and 5 bases, with 13 bases remaining between them. The CDR3 contains 13 residues. The CDR3 DNA sequence: TGTGCCAGCAGCGCTCCGGACAGAACTGAAGCTTTCTTT. Its protein is CASSAPDRTEAFF.

The V and J genes are TRBV28 and TRBJ2-7; D unclear. V shed 4 bases and J shed 6 bases, with 16 bases lying between them. CDR3 length: 14 residues. Germline loops: CDR1 MDHEN, CDR2 SYDVKM. CDR3 coding DNA: TGTGCCAGCAGTTCCGCGACTTTGGTCGCCGAGCAGTACTTC. This gives the protein CASSSATLVAEQYF.

This sequence joins TRBV10-3 and TRBJ1-1; no clear D gene. Germline CDR1 is ENHRY and CDR2 is SYGVKD. The CDR3 length is 14 residues. The V gene lost 8 bases and the J gene lost 2 bases, with 15 bases spanning the gap. This CDR3 reads CAIVTHRFNTEAFF. The CDR3, as DNA: TGTGCCATCGTGACCCACAGATTTAACACTGAAGCTTTCTTT.

This chain connects TRBV11-2 to TRBJ1-2; D is perhaps TRBD1 (5 bases). Germline assignment: CDR1 SGHAT and CDR2 FQNNGV. The CDR3 length is 14 residues. Trimming shortened V by 8 bases and J by 3 bases, and 16 bases separated the two germline ends. In DNA form, the CDR3 reads TGTGCCAGCGGAGGGGTCCGGAGGGACTATGGCTACACCTTC. Amino acid sequence: CASGGVRRDYGYTF.

The chain recombines TRBV7-6 with TRBJ2-3; D possibly corresponds to TRBD2 (7 bases). CDR1 SGHVS and CDR2 FNYEAQ come from the germline V gene. This CDR3 comprises 15 residues. V lost 2 bases and J lost 2, with 11 bases in between. CDR3 coding DNA: TGTGCCAGCAGCTTAAGGGGGGGAACCACAGATACGCAGTATTTT. Protein sequence: CASSLRGGTTDTQYF.

The genes are TRBV7-9 and TRBJ2-7; D might be TRBD2 (5 bases). The V end was cut by 6 bases, the J end by 7 bases, with 16 bases between. CDR3 length equals 13 residues. Per the germline V gene, CDR1 is SEHNR and CDR2 is FQNEAQ (reference sequence). This CDR3 is CASSRDGVGEQYF. Here the CDR3 DNA reads TGTGCCAGCAGTCGTGACGGGGTTGGGGAGCAGTACTTC.

The gene calls are TRBV5-8 and TRBJ1-2; D is perhaps TRBD1 (6 bases). V dropped 4 bases and J dropped 5 bases, with 18 bases sitting between them. This CDR3 region has 15 residues. Germline CDR1 reads SGHTS; CDR2 reads YDEGEE. CDR3 protein: CASSLNRENRYGYTF. For the CDR3, the DNA is TGTGCCAGCAGCCTAAACAGGGAAAATCGGTATGGCTACACCTTC. Filled out from reference TRBV5-8 and TRBJ1-2, the complete variable domain reads EAGVTQSPTHLIKTRGQQATLRCSPISGHTSVYWYQQALGLGLQFLLWYDEGEERNRGNFPPRFSGRQFPNYSSELNVNALELEDSALYLCASSLNRENRYGYTFGSGTRLTVV.

The gene calls are TRBV3-1 (or the pseudogene TRBV3-2) and TRBJ1-1; 10 nucleotides match TRBD1. V lost 1 base to trimming and J lost 0 bases; unmatched junction nucleotides: 8. The length of the CDR3 is 18 residues. Germline CDR1 LGHDT, CDR2 YNNKEL (reference sequence). CDR3 bases: TGTGCCAGCAGCCAAGTTCGGACAGGGGGTCTGGTGAACACTGAAGCTTTCTTT. This translates into CASSQVRTGGLVNTEAFF.

This chain links TRBV12-3 or TRBV12-4 with TRBJ1-1; D possibly corresponds to TRBD1 (6 bases). The V gene lost 4 bases and the J gene lost 9 bases, with 9 bases spanning the gap. The CDR3 sequence is 11 residues long. CDR3 loop: CASSYREKAFF. For the CDR3, the DNA is TGTGCCAGCAGTTACAGGGAAAAAGCTTTCTTT.

The chain employs TRBV5-1 and TRBJ1-1, with D tentatively TRBD1 (6 bases). CDR3 length equals 18 residues. Trimming took off 0 bases at V and 1 base at J, with 19 bases between the two ends. Per the germline V gene, CDR1 is SGHRS and CDR2 is YFSETQ. CDR3 in amino acids: CASSLDVGFRGRNTEAFF. In DNA form, the CDR3 reads TGCGCCAGCAGCTTGGATGTGGGTTTCAGGGGCCGGAACACTGAAGCTTTCTTT.

This clone was seen a single time. For the CDR3, the DNA is TGCGCCAGCAAACAGGGAGCCTTCACCTATGAAAAACTGTTTTTT. This codes for CASKQGAFTYEKLFF. The chain combines TRBV10-2 with TRBJ1-4, with D perhaps matching TRBD1 (6 bases). The V and J ends lost 7 bases and 6 bases respectively, with 18 bases between them. The CDR3 is 15 amino acids. Germline V gene lookup returns CDR1 WSHSY and CDR2 SAAADI.

This clone was picked up one time. V gene TRBV18 combines with J gene TRBJ2-5; a weak D match, TRBD2 (6 bases). The CDR3 extends over 15 amino acids. V lost 1 base, J lost 1 base, and 10 bases lay in between. CDR1 KGHSH and CDR2 LQKENI come from the germline V gene. In DNA form, the CDR3 reads TGTGCCAGCTCACCACGGTTGGGGGGCCAAGAGACCCAGTACTTC. Its protein is CASSPRLGGQETQYF.

The chain couples TRBV7-3 to TRBJ1-2, with D uncertain. This CDR3 spans 13 amino acids. Trimming took 5 bases from V and 7 from J, leaving 14 bases between them. Germline CDR1 reads SGHTA; CDR2 reads FQGTGA. The DNA for the CDR3 is TGTGCCAGCAGCACAGAGGGAGGAGGTGGCTACACCTTC. Protein: CASSTEGGGGYTF.

CDR3 sequence reads: CASTSSTGTGGSPLHF. For the CDR3, the DNA is TGTGCCAGCACTAGCTCCACCGGGACAGGGGGCTCACCCCTCCACTTT. This sequence joins TRBV11-1 and TRBJ1-6; TRBD1 matches at 12 bases. After removal of 7 bases from V and 10 bases from J, the junction contained 11 bases not matched to a gene. The germline gives CDR1 SGHAT, CDR2 FQDESV (reference sequence). The CDR3 runs 16 residues.

The chain uses TRBV2 and TRBJ1-5; D unclear. This CDR3 spans 13 amino acids. V lost 7 bases and J lost 1, with 8 bases in between. The germline V gene has CDR1 SNHLY and CDR2 FYNNEI. The CDR3 bases are TGTGCCAGCACCGCTGAGAGCAATCAGCCCCAGCATTTT. Amino acid sequence: CASTAESNQPQHF.

The V call is TRBV24-1, the J call TRBJ2-3; weak D call: TRBD2 (6 bases). The CDR3 runs 17 residues. The ends were cut back, 5 bases at V and 1 base at J, with 18 bases in the middle. Germline CDR1 and CDR2: KGHDR and SFDVKD. The CDR3 protein is CATSGFRGGDGTDTQYF. DNA of the CDR3: TGTGCCACCAGTGGATTTAGGGGCGGGGATGGCACAGATACGCAGTATTTT.